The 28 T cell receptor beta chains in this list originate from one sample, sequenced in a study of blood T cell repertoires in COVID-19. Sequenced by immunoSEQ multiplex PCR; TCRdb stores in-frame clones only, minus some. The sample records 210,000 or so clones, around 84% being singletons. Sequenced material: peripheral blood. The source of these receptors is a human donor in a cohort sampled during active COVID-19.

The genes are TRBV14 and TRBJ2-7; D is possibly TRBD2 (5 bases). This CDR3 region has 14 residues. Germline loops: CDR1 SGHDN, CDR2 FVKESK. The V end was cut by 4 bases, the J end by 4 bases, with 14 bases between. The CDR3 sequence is CASSLGLAGYEQYF. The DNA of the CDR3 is TGTGCCAGCAGCCTCGGACTTGCTGGGTACGAGCAGTACTTC.

CDR3 loop: CASSLASPLAGGTDTQYF. In DNA form, the CDR3 reads TGCGCCAGCAGCTTGGCCAGCCCCTTAGCGGGAGGCACAGATACGCAGTATTTT. The chain recombines TRBV5-1 with TRBJ2-3; 9 bases align to TRBD2. V dropped 0 bases and J dropped 1; count of bases not matched to a gene: 9. CDR3 length: 18 residues. CDR1 is SGHRS and CDR2 is YFSETQ in the germline V gene.

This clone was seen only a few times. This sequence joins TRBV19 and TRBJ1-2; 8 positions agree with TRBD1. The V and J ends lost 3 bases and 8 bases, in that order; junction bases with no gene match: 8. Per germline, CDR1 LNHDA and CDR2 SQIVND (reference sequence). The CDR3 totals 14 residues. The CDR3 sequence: CASSIHQGAKGYTF. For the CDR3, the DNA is TGTGCCAGTAGTATCCATCAGGGGGCAAAAGGCTACACCTTC.

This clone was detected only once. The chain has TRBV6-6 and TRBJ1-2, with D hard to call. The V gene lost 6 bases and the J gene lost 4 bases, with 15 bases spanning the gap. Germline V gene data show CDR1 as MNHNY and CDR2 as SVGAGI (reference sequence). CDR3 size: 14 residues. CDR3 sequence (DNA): TGTGCCAGCAGCCAAGCCCAGAGCGCCTATGGCTACACCTTC. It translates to CASSQAQSAYGYTF.

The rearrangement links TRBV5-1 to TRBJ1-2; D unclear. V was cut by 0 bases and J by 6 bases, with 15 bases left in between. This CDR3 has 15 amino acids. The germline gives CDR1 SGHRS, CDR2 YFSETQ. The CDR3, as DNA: TGCGCCAGCAGCTTGGCCGGGATGGTCTTTGATGGCTACACCTTC. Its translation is CASSLAGMVFDGYTF.

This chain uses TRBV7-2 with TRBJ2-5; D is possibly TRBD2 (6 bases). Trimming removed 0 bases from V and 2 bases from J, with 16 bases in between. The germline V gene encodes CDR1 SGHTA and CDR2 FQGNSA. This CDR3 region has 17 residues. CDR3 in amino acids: CASSLAPGGFGQETQYF. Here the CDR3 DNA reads TGTGCCAGCAGCTTAGCGCCTGGAGGGTTTGGGCAAGAGACCCAGTACTTC.

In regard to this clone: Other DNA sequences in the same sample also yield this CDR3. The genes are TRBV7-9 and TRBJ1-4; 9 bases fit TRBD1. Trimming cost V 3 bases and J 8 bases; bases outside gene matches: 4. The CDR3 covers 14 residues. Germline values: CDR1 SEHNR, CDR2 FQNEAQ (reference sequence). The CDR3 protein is CASSLGQGGEKLFF. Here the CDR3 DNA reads TGTGCCAGCAGCTTGGGACAGGGAGGGGAAAAACTGTTTTTT.

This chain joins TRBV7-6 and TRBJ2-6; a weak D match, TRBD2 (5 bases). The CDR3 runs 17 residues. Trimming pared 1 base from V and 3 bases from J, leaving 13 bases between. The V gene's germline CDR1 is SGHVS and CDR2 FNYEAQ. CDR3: CASSLGVEGGGANVLTF. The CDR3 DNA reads TGTGCCAGCAGCTTAGGCGTCGAGGGTGGTGGGGCCAACGTCCTGACTTTC.

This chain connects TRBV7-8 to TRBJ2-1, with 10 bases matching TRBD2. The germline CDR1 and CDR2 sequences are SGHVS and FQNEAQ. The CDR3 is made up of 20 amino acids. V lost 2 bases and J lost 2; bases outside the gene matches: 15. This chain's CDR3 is CASSLRPSSGSTGAYNEQFF. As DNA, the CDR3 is TGTGCCAGCAGCTTAAGACCCTCTAGCGGGAGTACGGGGGCCTACAATGAGCAGTTCTTC.

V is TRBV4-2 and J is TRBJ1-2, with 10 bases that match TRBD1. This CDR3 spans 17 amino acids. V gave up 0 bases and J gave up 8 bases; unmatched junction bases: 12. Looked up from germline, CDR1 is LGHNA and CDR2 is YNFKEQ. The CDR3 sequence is CASSQDSGTGDLKGYTF. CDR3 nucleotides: TGTGCCAGCAGCCAAGACTCCGGGACAGGGGACCTAAAGGGCTACACCTTC.

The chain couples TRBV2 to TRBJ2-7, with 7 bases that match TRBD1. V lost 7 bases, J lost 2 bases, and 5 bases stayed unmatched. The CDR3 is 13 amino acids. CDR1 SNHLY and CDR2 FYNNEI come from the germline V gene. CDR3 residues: CASIGRGPYEQYV. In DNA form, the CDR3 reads TGTGCCAGCATCGGTAGGGGGCCCTACGAGCAGTACGTC.

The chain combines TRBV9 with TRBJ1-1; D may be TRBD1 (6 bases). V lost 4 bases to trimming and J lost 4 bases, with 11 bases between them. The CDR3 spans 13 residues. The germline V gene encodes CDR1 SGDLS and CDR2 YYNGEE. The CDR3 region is CASSPQGGTEAFF. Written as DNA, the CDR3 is TGTGCCAGCAGCCCACAGGGCGGCACTGAAGCTTTCTTT.

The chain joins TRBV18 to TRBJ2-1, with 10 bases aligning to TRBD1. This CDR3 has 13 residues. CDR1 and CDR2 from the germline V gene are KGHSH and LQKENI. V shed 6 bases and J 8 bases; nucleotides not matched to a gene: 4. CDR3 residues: CASSPGTGDEQFF. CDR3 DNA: TGTGCCAGCTCTCCCGGGACAGGGGATGAGCAGTTCTTC.

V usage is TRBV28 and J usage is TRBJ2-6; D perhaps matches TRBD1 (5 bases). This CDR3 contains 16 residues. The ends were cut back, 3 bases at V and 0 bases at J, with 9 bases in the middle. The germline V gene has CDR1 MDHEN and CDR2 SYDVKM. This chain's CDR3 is CASSFQGSSGANVLTF. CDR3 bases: TGTGCCAGCAGTTTTCAGGGCAGCTCTGGGGCCAACGTCCTGACTTTC.

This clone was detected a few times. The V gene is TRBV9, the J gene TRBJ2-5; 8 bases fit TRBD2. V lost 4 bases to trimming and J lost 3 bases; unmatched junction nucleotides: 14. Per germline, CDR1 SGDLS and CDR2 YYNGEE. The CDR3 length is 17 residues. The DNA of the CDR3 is TGTGCCAGCAGCCCGGCCGCCGGGGGGGGCCCGGAAGAGACCCAGTACTTC. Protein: CASSPAAGGGPEETQYF.

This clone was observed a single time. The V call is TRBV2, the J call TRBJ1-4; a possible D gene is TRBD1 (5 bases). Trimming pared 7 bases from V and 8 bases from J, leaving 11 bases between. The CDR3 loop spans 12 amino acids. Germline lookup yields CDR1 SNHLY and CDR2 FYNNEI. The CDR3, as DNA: TGTGCCAGCAACAGGATACGAGAAAAACTGTTTTTT. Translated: CASNRIREKLFF.

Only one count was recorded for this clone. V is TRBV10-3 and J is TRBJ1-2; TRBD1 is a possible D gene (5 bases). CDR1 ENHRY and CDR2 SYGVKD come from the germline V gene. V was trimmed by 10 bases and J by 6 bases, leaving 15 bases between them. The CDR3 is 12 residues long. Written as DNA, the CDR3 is TGTGCCAGCGAAGGGACTTCAGATGGCTACACCTTC. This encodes CASEGTSDGYTF.

The DNA for the CDR3 is TGTGCCAGCAGCCCGGGACTAGGAATTGTGGGTGAGCAGTTCTTC. Amino acid sequence: CASSPGLGIVGEQFF. V gene TRBV7-9 combines with J gene TRBJ2-1; 8 bases match TRBD2. The CDR3 extends over 15 amino acids. V gave up 5 bases and J gave up 9 bases; unmatched junction bases: 12. CDR1 SEHNR and CDR2 FQNEAQ come from the germline V gene (reference sequence).

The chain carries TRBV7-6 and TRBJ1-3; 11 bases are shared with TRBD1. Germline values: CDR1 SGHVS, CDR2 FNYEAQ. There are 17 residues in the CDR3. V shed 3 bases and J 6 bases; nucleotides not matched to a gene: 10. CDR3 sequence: CASSLYSGQGGQNTIYF. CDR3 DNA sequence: TGTGCCAGCAGCTTGTATTCGGGACAGGGGGGGCAAAACACCATATATTTT.

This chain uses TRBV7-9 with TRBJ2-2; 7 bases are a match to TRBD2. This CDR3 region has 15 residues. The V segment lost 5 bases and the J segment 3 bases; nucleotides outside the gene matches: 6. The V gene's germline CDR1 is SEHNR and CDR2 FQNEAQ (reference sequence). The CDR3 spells CASSLPREDTGELFF. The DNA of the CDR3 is TGTGCCAGCAGCCTCCCACGGGAGGACACCGGGGAGCTGTTTTTT. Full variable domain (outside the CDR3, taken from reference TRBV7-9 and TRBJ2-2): DTGVSQNPRHKITKRGQNVTFRCDPISEHNRLYWYRQTLGQGPEFLTYFQNEAQLEKSRLLSDRFSAERPKGSFSTLEIQRTEQGDSAMYLCASSLPREDTGELFFGEGSRLTVL.

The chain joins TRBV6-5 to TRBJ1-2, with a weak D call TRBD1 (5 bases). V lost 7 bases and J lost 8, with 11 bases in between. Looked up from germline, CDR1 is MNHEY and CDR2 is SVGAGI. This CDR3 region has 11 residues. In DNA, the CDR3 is TGTGCCAGCATTGGGCGGGACGGCTACACCTTC. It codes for CASIGRDGYTF.

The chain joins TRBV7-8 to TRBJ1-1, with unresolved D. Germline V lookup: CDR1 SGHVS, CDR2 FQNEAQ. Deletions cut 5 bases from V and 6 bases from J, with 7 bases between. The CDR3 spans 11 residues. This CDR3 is CASSPQAEAFF. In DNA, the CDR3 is TGTGCCAGCAGCCCCCAGGCTGAAGCTTTCTTT.

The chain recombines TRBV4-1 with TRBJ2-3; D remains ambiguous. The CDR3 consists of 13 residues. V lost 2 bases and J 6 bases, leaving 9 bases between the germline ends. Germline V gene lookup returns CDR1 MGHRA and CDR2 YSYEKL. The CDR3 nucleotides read TGCGCCAGCAGCCAATTATTGAGGGATACGCAGTATTTT. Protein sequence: CASSQLLRDTQYF.

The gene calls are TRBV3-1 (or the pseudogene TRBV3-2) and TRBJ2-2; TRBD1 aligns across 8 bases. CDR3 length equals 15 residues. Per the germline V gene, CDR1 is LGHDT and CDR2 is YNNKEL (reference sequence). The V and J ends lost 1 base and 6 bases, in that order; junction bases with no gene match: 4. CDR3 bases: TGTGCCAGCAGCCAAGGGACAGGGCTCTCCGGGGAGCTGTTTTTT. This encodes CASSQGTGLSGELFF.

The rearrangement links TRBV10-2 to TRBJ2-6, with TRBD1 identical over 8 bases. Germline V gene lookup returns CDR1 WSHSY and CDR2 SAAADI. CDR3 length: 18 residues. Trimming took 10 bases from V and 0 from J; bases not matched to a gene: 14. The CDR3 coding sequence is TGCGCCATCTACCGGACAGGGTCTATACTCTCTGGGGCCAACGTCCTGACTTTC. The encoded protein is CAIYRTGSILSGANVLTF.

This CDR3 reads CASIGLADGYTF. The CDR3 coding sequence is TGTGCCAGCATCGGCCTGGCGGATGGCTACACCTTC. The chain joins TRBV19 to TRBJ1-2; unclear D gene. Germline V gives CDR1 LNHDA, CDR2 SQIVND (reference sequence). CDR3 size: 12 residues. V was shortened by 9 bases and J by 6 bases, with 14 bases between the two germline ends. Full variable domain (missing parts from reference TRBV19 and TRBJ1-2): DGGITQSPKYLFRKEGQNVTLSCEQNLNHDAMYWYRQDPGQGLRLIYYSQIVNDFQKGDIAEGYSVSREKKESFPLTVTSAQKNPTAFYLCASIGLADGYTFGSGTRLTVV.

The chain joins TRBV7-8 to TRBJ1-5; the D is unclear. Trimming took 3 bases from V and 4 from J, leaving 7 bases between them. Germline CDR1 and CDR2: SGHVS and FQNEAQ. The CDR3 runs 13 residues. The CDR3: CASSFGDNQPQHF. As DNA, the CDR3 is TGTGCCAGCAGCTTCGGGGATAATCAGCCCCAGCATTTT.

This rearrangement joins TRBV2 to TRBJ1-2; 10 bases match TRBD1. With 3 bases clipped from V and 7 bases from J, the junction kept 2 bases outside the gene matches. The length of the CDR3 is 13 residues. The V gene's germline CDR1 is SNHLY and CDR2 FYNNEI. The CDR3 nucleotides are TGTGCCAGCAGTGACTGGGACAGGGGTGGCTACACCTTC. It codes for CASSDWDRGGYTF.